What follows describes a single T cell receptor beta chain. Its antigen is not known. This sample stems from a study of CD8+ T cells in alopecia areata. Study-level information: Treated patients were given oral tofacitinib, which was dosed at 5 to 10 mg twice daily. Study-wide results and caveats: The study also sequences resident alphabeta T cells of normal skin in scalp samples.

RNA was isolated and reverse transcribed to cDNA, the sequencing template. Only in-frame clones appear in the TCRdb table, and some are missing; sequencing was by immunoSEQ multiplex PCR. The table shows some 130,000 clones, with approximately 48% occurring only once. The sequencing here drew on CD8+ T cells sorted from blood, taken at week 0. This TCR came from a human donor with alopecia areata.

DNA for the CDR3: TGCGCCAGCAGCCTGGCGTTCTTCCAAGAGACCCAGTACTTC. Protein sequence: CASSLAFFQETQYF. V usage is TRBV5-1 and J usage is TRBJ2-5; D unresolved. Between the trimmed V and J ends, which lost 4 bases and 1 base, there was a span of 11 bases. Germline V lookup: CDR1 SGHRS, CDR2 YFSETQ. The CDR3 is 14 amino acids.